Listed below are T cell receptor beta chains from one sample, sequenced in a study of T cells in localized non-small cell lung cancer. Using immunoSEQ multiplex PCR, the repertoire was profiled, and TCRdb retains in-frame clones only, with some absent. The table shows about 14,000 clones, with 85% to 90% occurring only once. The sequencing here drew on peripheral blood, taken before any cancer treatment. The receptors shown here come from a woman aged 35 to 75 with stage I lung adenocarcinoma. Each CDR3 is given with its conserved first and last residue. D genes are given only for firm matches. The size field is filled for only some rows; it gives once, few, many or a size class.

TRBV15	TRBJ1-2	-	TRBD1	CATSVGTANYGYTF	TGTGCCACCAGCGTCGGGACAGCTAACTATGGCTACACCTTC
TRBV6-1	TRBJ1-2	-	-	CASTHGGVYGYTF	TGTGCCAGCACCCACGGAGGGGTATACGGCTACACCTTC
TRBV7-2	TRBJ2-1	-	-	CASSLFGLPDLFF	TGTGCCAGCAGCTTATTCGGACTGCCGGATCTGTTCTTC
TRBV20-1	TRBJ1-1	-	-	CSARDTEAFF	TGCAGTGCTAGAGACACTGAAGCTTTCTTT
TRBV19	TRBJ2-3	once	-	CASGLWGDTQYF	TGTGCCAGTGGGCTCTGGGGAGATACGCAGTATTTT
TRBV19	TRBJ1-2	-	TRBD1	CASSLSGQGAYGYTF	TGTGCCAGTAGTCTGTCGGGACAGGGAGCCTATGGCTACACCTTC
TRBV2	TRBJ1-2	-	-	CASSAHGEQGYTF	TGTGCCAGCAGTGCTCACGGGGAGCAGGGCTACACCTTC
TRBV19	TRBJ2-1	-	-	CASSHTLDVAYNEQFF	TGTGCCAGTAGCCACACACTGGACGTGGCCTACAATGAGCAGTTCTTC
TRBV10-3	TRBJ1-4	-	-	CAIKDGSNEKLFF	TGTGCCATAAAGGACGGGAGTAATGAAAAACTGTTTTTT
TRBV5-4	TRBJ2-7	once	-	CASSLFRGADTFYEQYF	TGTGCCAGCAGCTTGTTCCGGGGGGCCGATACTTTCTACGAGCAGTACTTC
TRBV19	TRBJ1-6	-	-	CASSKGPPRGSPLHF	TGTGCCAGTAGTAAGGGACCCCCCAGGGGTTCACCCCTCCACTTT